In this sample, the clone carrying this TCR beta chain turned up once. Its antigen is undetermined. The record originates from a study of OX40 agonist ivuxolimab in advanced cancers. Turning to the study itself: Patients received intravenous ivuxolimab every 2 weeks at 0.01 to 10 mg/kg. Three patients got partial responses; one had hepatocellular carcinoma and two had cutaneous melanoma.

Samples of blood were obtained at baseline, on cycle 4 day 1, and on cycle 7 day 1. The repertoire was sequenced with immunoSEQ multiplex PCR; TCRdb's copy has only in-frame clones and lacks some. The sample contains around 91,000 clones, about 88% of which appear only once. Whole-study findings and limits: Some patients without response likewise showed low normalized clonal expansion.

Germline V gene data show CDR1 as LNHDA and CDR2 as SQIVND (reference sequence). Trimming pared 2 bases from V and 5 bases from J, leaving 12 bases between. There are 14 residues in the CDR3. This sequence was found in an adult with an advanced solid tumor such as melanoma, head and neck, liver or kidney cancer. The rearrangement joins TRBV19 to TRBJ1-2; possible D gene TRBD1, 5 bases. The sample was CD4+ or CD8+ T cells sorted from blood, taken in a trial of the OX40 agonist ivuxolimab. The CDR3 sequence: CASSIIGREYGYTF. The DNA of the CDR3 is TGTGCCAGTAGTATAATCGGCAGGGAGTATGGCTACACCTTC.